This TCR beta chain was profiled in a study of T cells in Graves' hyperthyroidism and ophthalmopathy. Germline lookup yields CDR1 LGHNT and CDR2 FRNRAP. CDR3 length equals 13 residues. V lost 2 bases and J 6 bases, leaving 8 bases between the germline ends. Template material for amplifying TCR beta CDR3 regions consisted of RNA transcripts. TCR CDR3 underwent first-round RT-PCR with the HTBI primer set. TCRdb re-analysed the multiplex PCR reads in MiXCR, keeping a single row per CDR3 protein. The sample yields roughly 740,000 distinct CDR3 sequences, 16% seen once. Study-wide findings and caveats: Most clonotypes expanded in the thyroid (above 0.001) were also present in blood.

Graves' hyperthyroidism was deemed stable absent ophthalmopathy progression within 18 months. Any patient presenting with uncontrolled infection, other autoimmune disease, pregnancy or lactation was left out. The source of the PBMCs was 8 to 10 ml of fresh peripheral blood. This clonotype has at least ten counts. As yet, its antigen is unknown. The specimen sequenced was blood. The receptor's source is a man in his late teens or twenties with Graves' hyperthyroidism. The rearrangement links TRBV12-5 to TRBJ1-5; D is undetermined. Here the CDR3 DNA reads TGTGCTAGTGGTTTGACGGGGAGTCAGCCCCAGCATTTT. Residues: CASGLTGSQPQHF.